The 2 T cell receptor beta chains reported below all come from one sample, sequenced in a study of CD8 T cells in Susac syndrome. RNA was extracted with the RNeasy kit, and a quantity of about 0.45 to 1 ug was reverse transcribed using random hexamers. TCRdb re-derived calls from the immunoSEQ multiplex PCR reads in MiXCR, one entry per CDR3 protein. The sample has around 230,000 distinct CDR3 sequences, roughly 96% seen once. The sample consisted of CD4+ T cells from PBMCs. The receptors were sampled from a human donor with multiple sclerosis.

CDR3 in DNA: TGTGCCTCGGCAGGGGGAAACACTGAAGCTTTCTTT. Translating gives CASAGGNTEAFF. This chain uses TRBV30 with TRBJ1-1; 7 nucleotides align to TRBD1. The length of the CDR3 is 12 residues. Trimming took 7 bases from V and 2 from J; bases not matched to a gene: 4. Germline loops: CDR1 GTSNPN, CDR2 SVGIG (reference sequence).

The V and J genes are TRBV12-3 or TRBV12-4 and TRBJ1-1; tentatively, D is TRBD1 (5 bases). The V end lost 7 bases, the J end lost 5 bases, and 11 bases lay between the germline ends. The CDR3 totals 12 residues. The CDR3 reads CASTPRGTEAFF. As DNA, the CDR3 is TGTGCCAGCACCCCCCGGGGGACTGAAGCTTTCTTT.